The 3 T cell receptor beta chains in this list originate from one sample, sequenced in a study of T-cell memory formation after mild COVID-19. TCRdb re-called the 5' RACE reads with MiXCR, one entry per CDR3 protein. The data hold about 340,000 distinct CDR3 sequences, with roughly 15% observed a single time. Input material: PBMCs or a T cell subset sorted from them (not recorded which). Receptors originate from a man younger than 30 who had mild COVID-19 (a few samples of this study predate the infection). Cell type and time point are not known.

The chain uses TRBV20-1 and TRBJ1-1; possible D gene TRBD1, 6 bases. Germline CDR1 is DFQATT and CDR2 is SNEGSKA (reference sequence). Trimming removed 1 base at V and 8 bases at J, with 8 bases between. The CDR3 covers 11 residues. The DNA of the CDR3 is TGCAGTGCTAGAGCTGACAGGGAAGCTTTCTTT. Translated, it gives CSARADREAFF.

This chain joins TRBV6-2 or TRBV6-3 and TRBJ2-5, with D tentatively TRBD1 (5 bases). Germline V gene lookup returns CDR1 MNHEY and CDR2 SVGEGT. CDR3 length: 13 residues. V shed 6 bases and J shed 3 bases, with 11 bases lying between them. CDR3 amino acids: CASRRGLKETQYF. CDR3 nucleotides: TGTGCCAGCAGAAGGGGTCTGAAAGAGACCCAGTACTTC.

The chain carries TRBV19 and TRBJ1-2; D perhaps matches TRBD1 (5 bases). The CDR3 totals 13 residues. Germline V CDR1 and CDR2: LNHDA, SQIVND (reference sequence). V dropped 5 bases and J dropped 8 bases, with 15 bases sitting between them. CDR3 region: CASSPSGGSGYTF. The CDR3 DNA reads TGTGCCAGTAGTCCGTCCGGGGGGTCCGGCTACACCTTC.